One and the same sample provided the 26 T cell receptor beta chains below, sequenced in a study of blood T cell repertoires in COVID-19 (dated by TCRdb to the early 2020s). Library prep was done by the immunoSEQ multiplex PCR assay. Imported from immuneACCESS, the table was reduced by TCRdb to in-frame sequences with V and J called. These copies leave out some clones; in studies compared against another copy, an unresolved V gene accounts for under half, and the cause of the remainder is not known. In this sample the table shows 93,000 or so clones, roughly 87% of which occur a single time. The ten top clones hold roughly 17% of the sample. Sequencing was performed on peripheral blood. The receptors derive from a woman of 80 years or more in a cohort sampled during active COVID-19.

The V gene is TRBV6-5, the J gene TRBJ1-1; TRBD1 is a possible D gene (5 bases). Trimming took 5 bases from V and 3 from J, leaving 13 bases between them. Per the germline V gene, CDR1 is MNHEY and CDR2 is SVGAGI. The CDR3 is 14 residues long. The CDR3 spells CASSNRPGDTEAFF. The CDR3 nucleotides read TGTGCCAGCAGTAACCGGCCGGGGGACACTGAAGCTTTCTTT.

The rearrangement joins TRBV10-3 to TRBJ1-5, with a tentative D call TRBD1 (6 bases). Trimming left V 10 bases short and J 1 base short, with 11 bases between. The CDR3 spans 13 residues. Germline CDR1 is ENHRY and CDR2 is SYGVKD. The CDR3 DNA follows: TGTGCCACCAAGGGGGACAGCAATCAGCCCCAGCATTTT. Its translation: CATKGDSNQPQHF.

The J gene is TRBJ1-4, the V gene TRBV5-1; 8 bases fit TRBD1. The CDR3 has 14 residues. Germline CDR1 is SGHRS and CDR2 is YFSETQ. V dropped 4 bases and J dropped 8; count of bases not matched to a gene: 7. Written as DNA, the CDR3 is TGCGCCAGCAGCGCGGACAGGGTGGAAGAAAAACTGTTTTTT. Its translation is CASSADRVEEKLFF.

The chain links TRBV10-3 to TRBJ2-2, with D perhaps matching TRBD1 (6 bases). Germline-derived CDR1 and CDR2 are ENHRY and SYGVKD. The CDR3 covers 14 residues. V shed 0 bases and J shed 8 bases, with 10 bases lying between them. In DNA form, the CDR3 reads TGTGCCATCAGTGAGTCACCAGGGGAGGGGGAGCTGTTTTTT. Protein sequence: CAISESPGEGELFF.

This clone appeared a single time. This chain links TRBV4-1 with TRBJ2-3; tentative D call: TRBD2 (5 bases). With 3 bases removed from V and 5 bases from J, the gap between germline ends came to 21 bases. The CDR3 covers 17 residues. Germline V CDR1 and CDR2: MGHRA, YSYEKL. For the CDR3, the DNA is TGCGCCAGCAGCCACCACGTAACCTACCCCGAGGGAGATACGCAGTATTTT. Encoded protein: CASSHHVTYPEGDTQYF.

This clone was picked up one time. V and J are TRBV7-2 and TRBJ1-1; D is undetermined. This CDR3 contains 14 residues. Per the germline V gene, CDR1 is SGHTA and CDR2 is FQGNSA. Trimming stripped 3 bases from V and 1 base from J, with 9 bases between. CDR3 sequence (DNA): TGTGCCAGCAGCTTCGGGTGGAAGAACACTGAAGCTTTCTTT. This translates into CASSFGWKNTEAFF. The full variable domain, its missing parts supplied by reference TRBV7-2 and TRBJ1-1, is GAGVSQSPSNKVTEKGKDVELRCDPISGHTALYWYRQSLGQGLEFLIYFQGNSAPDKSGLPSDRFSAERTGGSVSTLTIQRTQQEDSAVYLCASSFGWKNTEAFFGQGTRLTVV.

The chain has TRBV24-1 and TRBJ2-1; the D gene is possibly TRBD1 (9 bases). The CDR3 runs 20 residues. V was pared by 2 bases and J by 2 bases, with 24 bases between. Germline-derived CDR1 and CDR2 are KGHDR and SFDVKD. Here the CDR3 reads CATSDSGGTGRIWAYNEQFF. Written as DNA, the CDR3 is TGTGCCACCAGTGATTCGGGGGGGACAGGGAGGATATGGGCCTACAATGAGCAGTTCTTC.

The chain recombines TRBV5-1 with TRBJ2-3; 7 bases align to TRBD2. Germline V lookup: CDR1 SGHRS, CDR2 YFSETQ. With V trimmed by 4 bases and J by 0 bases, 5 bases remained unmatched. The CDR3 extends over 15 amino acids. CDR3 sequence: CASSQFGGSTDTQYF. As DNA, the CDR3 is TGCGCCAGCAGCCAATTCGGGGGGAGCACAGATACGCAGTATTTT.

This clone was picked up a small number of times. The gene calls are TRBV7-8 and TRBJ1-5; D call uncertain. The CDR3 is 14 residues long. V lost 1 base and J lost 1, with 5 bases in between. The V gene's germline CDR1 is SGHVS and CDR2 FQNEAQ. The DNA for the CDR3 is TGTGCCAGCAGCTTAGGGGCCAGCAATCAGCCCCAGCATTTT. Translating gives CASSLGASNQPQHF.

V usage is TRBV11-1 and J usage is TRBJ2-5, with 7 bases matching TRBD1. V was pared by 1 base and J by 5 bases, with 10 bases of the junction left unmatched. The CDR3 is 16 residues long. Per germline, CDR1 SGHAT and CDR2 FQDESV (reference sequence). CDR3 nucleotides: TGTGCCAGCAGCTTAGAGGGACAGCTGGGTGGGGAGACCCAGTACTTC. It codes for CASSLEGQLGGETQYF. Full variable domain (remainder filled in from reference TRBV11-1 and TRBJ2-5): EAEVAQSPRYKITEKSQAVAFWCDPISGHATLYWYRQILGQGPELLVQFQDESVVDDSQLPKDRFSAERLKGVDSTLKIQPAELGDSAMYLCASSLEGQLGGETQYFGPGTRLLVL.

The genes are TRBV15 and TRBJ2-5, with D perhaps TRBD1 (5 bases). V gave up 11 bases and J gave up 4 bases, with 17 bases separating them. There are 13 residues in the CDR3. CDR1 and CDR2 from the germline V gene are LNHNV and YYDKDF (reference sequence). This CDR3 reads CAVSTGQGETQYF. The CDR3 DNA sequence: TGTGCCGTCAGTACTGGCCAGGGAGAGACCCAGTACTTC.

The chain is built from TRBV11-3 and TRBJ1-1; a weak D match, TRBD1 (6 bases). The CDR3 length is 15 residues. Trimming pared 4 bases from V and 1 base from J, leaving 13 bases between. The germline V gene encodes CDR1 SGHNT and CDR2 YENEEA. CDR3 nucleotide sequence: TGTGCCAGCAGCTCAGATTTCAGGGGGAACACTGAAGCTTTCTTT. Protein product: CASSSDFRGNTEAFF.

This clone was found once. This chain joins TRBV6-5 and TRBJ1-5; weak D call: TRBD1 (6 bases). V was cut by 5 bases and J by 3 bases, with 11 bases left in between. Germline loops: CDR1 MNHEY, CDR2 SVGAGI. The CDR3 spans 14 residues. The CDR3 DNA is TGTGCCAGCAGTCCCCGGGACAACAATCAGCCCCAGCATTTT. Its translation is CASSPRDNNQPQHF.

The rearrangement joins TRBV28 to TRBJ2-7, with TRBD2 matching over 11 bases. Germline CDR1 and CDR2: MDHEN and SYDVKM. This CDR3 is 14 amino acids long. V dropped 6 bases and J dropped 4; count of bases not matched to a gene: 5. The CDR3 coding sequence is TGTGCCAGCAGCTTTAGCGGGGGGGAGTACGAGCAGTACTTC. It specifies CASSFSGGEYEQYF. Filled out from reference TRBV28 and TRBJ2-7, the complete variable domain reads DVKVTQSSRYLVKRTGEKVFLECVQDMDHENMFWYRQDPGLGLRLIYFSYDVKMKEKGDIPEGYSVSREKKERFSLILESASTNQTSMYLCASSFSGGEYEQYFGPGTRLTVT.

V is TRBV18 and J is TRBJ2-7, with 11 bases that match TRBD1. Germline V gene lookup returns CDR1 KGHSH and CDR2 LQKENI. The length of the CDR3 is 14 residues. J lost 5 bases, V lost 6 bases, and 6 bases had no gene match. Written as DNA, the CDR3 is TGTGCCAGCTCCCCGGACAGGGGGCTCAACGAGCAGTACTTC. Translation gives CASSPDRGLNEQYF.

This chain joins TRBV3-1 (or the pseudogene TRBV3-2) and TRBJ2-2; 8 bases match TRBD1. Germline trimming cut 1 base from V and 6 bases from J; bases unmatched to any gene: 10. The CDR3 extends over 17 amino acids. The germline V gene has CDR1 LGHDT and CDR2 YNNKEL (reference sequence). For the CDR3, the DNA is TGTGCCAGCAGCCAAGTCCTCGGACAGGGATTGTCCGGGGAGCTGTTTTTT. It encodes CASSQVLGQGLSGELFF.

V and J are TRBV18 and TRBJ1-4; D is undetermined. V was shortened by 3 bases and J by 7 bases, with 15 bases between the two germline ends. The germline CDR1 and CDR2 sequences are KGHSH and LQKENI. The CDR3 totals 15 residues. CDR3 nucleotide sequence: TGTGCCAGCTCACCTGGGCCCCGGTTCGGTGAAAAACTGTTTTTT. It encodes CASSPGPRFGEKLFF.

CDR3 residues: CASSQPGGTEAFF. Here the CDR3 DNA reads TGTGCCAGTAGTCAACCCGGGGGCACTGAAGCTTTCTTT. V usage is TRBV19 and J usage is TRBJ1-1; a weak D match, TRBD1 (5 bases). CDR3 size: 13 residues. The germline V and J ends were trimmed by 5 bases and 4 bases, with 11 bases remaining between them. Germline CDR1 is LNHDA and CDR2 is SQIVND (reference sequence).

The rearrangement uses TRBV7-2 and TRBJ2-3; the match to TRBD2 covers 7 bases. The V gene end was trimmed by 5 bases and the J gene end by 5 bases; junction bases not matched to a gene: 10. Germline V gene sequence: CDR1 SGHTA, CDR2 FQGNSA. CDR3 length equals 15 residues. This chain's CDR3 is CASSPAGLRGDTQYF. The CDR3 bases are TGTGCCAGCAGCCCGGCGGGACTACGGGGAGATACGCAGTATTTT.

The chain carries TRBV5-4 and TRBJ2-3; D might be TRBD2 (5 bases). Germline loops: CDR1 SGHNT, CDR2 YYREEE (reference sequence). V was clipped by 4 bases and J by 6 bases, with 12 bases between them. The CDR3 is made up of 13 amino acids. The DNA for the CDR3 is TGTGCCAGCAGCCCCACGCCGGGGGATACGCAGTATTTT. Translated, it gives CASSPTPGDTQYF.

This clone is a singleton in its sample. V usage is TRBV28 and J usage is TRBJ2-7; 10 positions agree with TRBD1. The junction had 9 bases not matched to a gene; V was cut back by 6 bases and J by 1 base. The CDR3 is 16 amino acids. Per the germline V gene, CDR1 is MDHEN and CDR2 is SYDVKM. CDR3 residues: CASSDDRGQGSYEQYF. For the CDR3, the DNA is TGTGCCAGCAGCGACGATCGGGGACAGGGGTCCTACGAGCAGTACTTC.

V is TRBV3-1 (or the pseudogene TRBV3-2) and J is TRBJ2-1, with TRBD1 as a possible D gene (6 bases). The CDR3 consists of 16 residues. Germline-derived CDR1 and CDR2 are LGHDT and YNNKEL (reference sequence). V gave up 0 bases and J gave up 6 bases, with 15 bases separating them. CDR3 coding DNA: TGTGCCAGCAGCCAAGAATTAATACAGGGCGCCAATGAGCAGTTCTTC. Protein sequence: CASSQELIQGANEQFF.

This chain links TRBV15 with TRBJ1-4; D is unresolved. The germline V gene encodes CDR1 LNHNV and CDR2 YYDKDF (reference sequence). This CDR3 has 12 amino acids. The V end was cut by 6 bases, the J end by 5 bases, with 7 bases between. CDR3 DNA: TGTGCCACCAGTGAGAACAATGAAAAACTGTTTTTT. Protein sequence: CATSENNEKLFF.

The chain couples TRBV15 to TRBJ2-5, with TRBD2 matching over 9 bases. Germline CDR1 and CDR2: LNHNV and YYDKDF (reference sequence). The CDR3 is made up of 18 amino acids. The V and J ends lost 1 base and 5 bases, in that order; junction bases with no gene match: 14. The CDR3 protein is CATSRAVREGRVWETQYF. The CDR3 DNA follows: TGTGCCACCAGCAGAGCGGTGCGGGAGGGCCGGGTATGGGAGACCCAGTACTTC.

The CDR3 protein is CASSGGQWGTDTQYF. In DNA, the CDR3 is TGCGCCAGCAGCGGAGGACAGTGGGGCACAGATACGCAGTATTTT. The chain carries TRBV5-1 and TRBJ2-3; D perhaps matches TRBD1 (6 bases). Germline-derived CDR1 and CDR2 are SGHRS and YFSETQ. Trimming took off 4 bases at V and 1 base at J, with 13 bases between the two ends. This CDR3 comprises 15 residues.

The chain recombines TRBV6-5 with TRBJ1-6, with 8 bases that match TRBD1. The CDR3 is made up of 14 amino acids. In germline, CDR1 is MNHEY, CDR2 SVGAGI. Trimming took 6 bases from V and 8 from J; bases not matched to a gene: 6. The CDR3 loop is CASRLGQGDSPLHF. Written as DNA, the CDR3 is TGTGCCAGCAGACTTGGACAGGGTGATTCACCCCTCCACTTT.